Listed here are 19 T cell receptor beta chains from one sample, sequenced in a study of blood T cell repertoires in COVID-19. TCRdb keeps only in-frame clones here, not all; method: immunoSEQ multiplex PCR. The repertoire holds some 200,000 clones, roughly 80% seen once, with roughly 7% in the top ten. Sequencing was performed on PBMCs or T cells enriched from blood (not recorded which). Receptor source: a man aged 35 to 55 who had recovered from COVID-19.

The gene calls are TRBV18 and TRBJ1-2; D remains ambiguous. The germline V gene has CDR1 KGHSH and CDR2 LQKENI. The CDR3 is 15 residues long. V lost 3 bases to trimming and J lost 6 bases, with 17 bases between them. DNA of the CDR3: TGTGCCAGCTCACCGACATATAACCTCGAGCATGGCTACACCTTC. Protein product: CASSPTYNLEHGYTF. Based on the CDR3 plus reference TRBV18 and TRBJ1-2, the full variable domain is NAGVMQNPRHLVRRRGQEARLRCSPMKGHSHVYWYRQLPEEGLKFMVYLQKENIIDESGMPKERFSAEFPKEGPSILRIQQVVRGDSAAYFCASSPTYNLEHGYTFGSGTRLTVV.

This clone has a handful of counts. The chain employs TRBV6-5 and TRBJ2-5; D gene uncertain. This CDR3 is built from 12 residues. Trimming shortened V by 2 bases and J by 5 bases, and 6 bases separated the two germline ends. In germline, CDR1 is MNHEY, CDR2 SVGAGI. CDR3 nucleotides: TGTGCCAGCAGTTACGCCGAGGAGACCCAGTACTTC. It is translated as CASSYAEETQYF.

The CDR3 DNA is TGTGCCAGCAGCCACTCGTGGGGCGACCTTAACACTGAAGCTTTCTTT. It specifies CASSHSWGDLNTEAFF. The rearrangement joins TRBV4-2 to TRBJ1-1, with D perhaps TRBD1 (5 bases). Trimming stripped 3 bases from V and 2 bases from J, with 16 bases between. The CDR3 extends over 16 amino acids. Germline lookup yields CDR1 LGHNA and CDR2 YNFKEQ.

This chain joins TRBV27 and TRBJ2-3, with 11 bases that match TRBD2. The V and J ends lost 5 bases and 3 bases, in that order; junction bases with no gene match: 1. CDR3 length equals 14 residues. Germline CDR1 reads MNHEY; CDR2 reads SMNVEV (reference sequence). The CDR3 protein is CASSTSGGTDTQYF. DNA for the CDR3: TGTGCCAGCAGTACTAGCGGGGGAACAGATACGCAGTATTTT.

The chain combines TRBV7-9 with TRBJ1-1; perhaps TRBD1 as D (6 bases). This CDR3 comprises 14 residues. The germline gives CDR1 SEHNR, CDR2 FQNEAQ (reference sequence). V was clipped by 6 bases and J by 3 bases, with 14 bases between them. CDR3 DNA: TGTGCCAGCAGGGAACGGGGGGGCCACACTGAAGCTTTCTTT. Translating it yields CASRERGGHTEAFF.

The J gene is TRBJ1-2, the V gene TRBV10-3, with unresolved D. The CDR3 has 13 amino acids. Looked up from germline, CDR1 is ENHRY and CDR2 is SYGVKD. Trimming shortened V by 3 bases and J by 4 bases, and 9 bases separated the two germline ends. The CDR3 sequence: CAISDSGFYGYTF. Written as DNA, the CDR3 is TGTGCCATCAGTGATTCGGGGTTCTATGGCTACACCTTC.

The V call is TRBV5-1, the J call TRBJ2-2, with 9 bases fitting TRBD1. This CDR3 is built from 16 residues. Unmatched junction bases numbered 2, after V lost 2 bases and J lost 0 bases. CDR1 and CDR2 (germline): SGHRS, YFSETQ. The CDR3 region is CASSLQGAANTGELFF. The DNA of the CDR3 is TGCGCCAGCAGCTTACAGGGGGCCGCGAACACCGGGGAGCTGTTTTTT. Supplemented by reference TRBV5-1 and TRBJ2-2, the full variable domain reads KAGVTQTPRYLIKTRGQQVTLSCSPISGHRSVSWYQQTPGQGLQFLFEYFSETQRNKGNFPGRFSGRQFSNSRSEMNVSTLELGDSALYLCASSLQGAANTGELFFGEGSRLTVL.

The chain has TRBV6-5 and TRBJ1-5, with D maybe TRBD1 (6 bases). In germline, CDR1 is MNHEY, CDR2 SVGAGI. The length of the CDR3 is 12 residues. Trimming stripped 5 bases from V and 12 bases from J, with 14 bases between. In DNA, the CDR3 is TGTGCCAGCAGTATAAGCCCCAGGGGCCAGCATTTT. Translation gives CASSISPRGQHF.

The chain couples TRBV6-5 to TRBJ1-1, with D maybe TRBD1 (5 bases). This CDR3 has 11 amino acids. The germline V and J ends were trimmed by 8 bases and 8 bases, with 12 bases remaining between them. Germline-derived CDR1 and CDR2 are MNHEY and SVGAGI. The CDR3 sequence: CASAGTPEAFF. CDR3 sequence (DNA): TGTGCCAGCGCCGGGACTCCAGAAGCTTTCTTT.

This rearrangement joins TRBV2 to TRBJ1-1, with D perhaps matching TRBD1 (5 bases). CDR3 length: 14 amino acids. Germline V gene data show CDR1 as SNHLY and CDR2 as FYNNEI. V gave up 2 bases and J gave up 6 bases, with 13 bases separating them. CDR3 residues: CASSEWPTDSEAFF. The CDR3 region has the DNA TGTGCCAGCAGTGAATGGCCGACAGATTCTGAAGCTTTCTTT.

V is TRBV19 and J is TRBJ2-6, with a tentative D call TRBD2 (5 bases). V was shortened by 7 bases and J by 8 bases, with 18 bases between the two germline ends. The length of the CDR3 is 15 residues. Looked up from germline, CDR1 is LNHDA and CDR2 is SQIVND (reference sequence). CDR3 nucleotides: TGTGCCAGTAAAATCTCGGGGTACCAAACCAACGTCCTGACTTTC. Translation gives CASKISGYQTNVLTF.

This clone was counted only a few times. The gene calls are TRBV2 and TRBJ1-5; the match to TRBD1 covers 8 bases. Trimming removed 5 bases from V and 0 bases from J; junction bases left unmatched: 3. The CDR3 is made up of 15 amino acids. Germline V CDR1 and CDR2: SNHLY, FYNNEI. The CDR3 nucleotides are TGTGCCAGCAGTCAACAGGGGGATAGCAATCAGCCCCAGCATTTT. Its protein is CASSQQGDSNQPQHF.

This clone was observed a few times. The rearrangement links TRBV7-2 to TRBJ2-7; 7 nucleotides match TRBD1. The CDR3 covers 15 residues. The germline CDR1 and CDR2 sequences are SGHTA and FQGNSA. With V trimmed by 1 base and J by 3 bases, 6 bases remained unmatched. The CDR3 is CASSLGSRQGYEQYF. Here the CDR3 DNA reads TGTGCCAGCAGCTTAGGATCGCGACAGGGCTACGAGCAGTACTTC.

The chain carries TRBV19 and TRBJ1-6; 9 bases match TRBD1. CDR1 is LNHDA, CDR2 SQIVND, per germline (reference sequence). Germline trimming cut 8 bases from V and 5 bases from J; bases unmatched to any gene: 4. CDR3 length: 14 residues. This chain's CDR3 is CASRGQGNNSPLHF. CDR3 DNA sequence: TGTGCCAGTCGGGGACAGGGAAATAATTCACCCCTCCACTTT.

This chain links TRBV13 with TRBJ2-1; a weak D match, TRBD2 (6 bases). Trimming stripped 1 base from V and 7 bases from J, with 20 bases between. Germline CDR1 PRHDT, CDR2 FYEKMQ (reference sequence). The CDR3 has 17 residues. CDR3 loop: CASSLAMAGRRANEQFF. CDR3 nucleotides: TGTGCCAGCAGCTTAGCTATGGCGGGCAGGAGGGCGAATGAGCAGTTCTTC.

This chain joins TRBV11-2 and TRBJ2-7, with D hard to call. Germline V gene sequence: CDR1 SGHAT, CDR2 FQNNGV. The CDR3 runs 14 residues. V was pared by 5 bases and J by 2 bases, with 13 bases between. The CDR3 protein is CASSLPGGTYEQYF. CDR3 sequence (DNA): TGTGCCAGCAGCCTTCCCGGCGGCACCTACGAGCAGTACTTC.

This chain uses TRBV19 with TRBJ1-2, with 8 bases that match TRBD1. This CDR3 region has 12 residues. Germline CDR1 reads LNHDA; CDR2 reads SQIVND (reference sequence). V was pared by 8 bases and J by 2 bases, with 1 base of the junction left unmatched. The DNA of the CDR3 is TGTGCCAGTCGGGACAGGAACTATGGCTACACCTTC. Its translation is CASRDRNYGYTF.

The V gene is TRBV6-5, the J gene TRBJ1-1; D remains ambiguous. Trimming shortened V by 6 bases and J by 5 bases, and 13 bases separated the two germline ends. CDR3 length: 13 amino acids. Germline V gene data show CDR1 as MNHEY and CDR2 as SVGAGI. The DNA for the CDR3 is TGTGCCAGCAGCGGGATGTGGTATACTGAAGCTTTCTTT. This translates into CASSGMWYTEAFF.

This sequence joins TRBV6-5 and TRBJ1-3; D gene ambiguous. Germline values: CDR1 MNHEY, CDR2 SVGAGI. V lost 7 bases and J 0 bases, leaving 7 bases between the germline ends. The CDR3 length is 13 residues. DNA of the CDR3: TGTGCCAGCAAAGTTAGCTCTGGAAACACCATATATTTT. It yields the protein CASKVSSGNTIYF.